These 23 T cell receptor beta chains came from one sample sequenced in a study of T cells in Graves' hyperthyroidism and ophthalmopathy. What was amplified from RNA transcripts were TCR beta CDR3 regions. During a first-round RT-PCR of the TCR CDR3, the HTBI primer set was used. TCRdb independently ran MiXCR on the multiplex PCR reads; one entry per CDR3 protein. The sample holds approximately 720,000 distinct CDR3 sequences, approximately 18% seen once. The source material was blood. The receptors were sampled from a woman between 45 and 65 years old with Graves' hyperthyroidism that later progressed to Graves' ophthalmopathy.

In this sample, this clonotype turned up many times. The chain is built from TRBV29-1 and TRBJ2-1, with 13 bases aligning to TRBD2. CDR1 and CDR2 (germline): SQVTM, ANQGSEA. Trimming cost V 7 bases and J 9 bases; bases outside gene matches: 9. The CDR3 totals 14 residues. CDR3 DNA: TGCAGCGGAAGTACTAGCGGGGGGGCTTTTGAGCAGTTCTTC. Translation: CSGSTSGGAFEQFF.

This chain uses TRBV27 with TRBJ2-7; 8 nucleotides line up with TRBD1. The CDR3 is 16 residues long. Germline V gene sequence: CDR1 MNHEY, CDR2 SMNVEV (reference sequence). Losses at the gene ends were 6 bases for V and 4 bases for J; bases not matched to a gene: 14. CDR3 in amino acids: CASSTRTGGREYEQYF. The CDR3 DNA is TGTGCCAGCAGCACGCGAACAGGGGGAAGGGAGTACGAGCAGTACTTC.

In this sample, this clonotype turned up a few times. The chain carries TRBV19 and TRBJ2-3; D is ambiguous. This CDR3 comprises 14 residues. CDR1 LNHDA and CDR2 SQIVND come from the germline V gene (reference sequence). V was trimmed by 2 bases and J by 0 bases, leaving 6 bases between them. CDR3 region: CASSIQPSTDTQYF. The CDR3 DNA is TGTGCCAGTAGTATACAGCCGAGCACAGATACGCAGTATTTT.

This clonotype was picked up many times. The chain employs TRBV2 and TRBJ1-5; D perhaps matches TRBD1 (5 bases). V was cut by 4 bases and J by 7 bases, with 14 bases left in between. Germline lookup yields CDR1 SNHLY and CDR2 FYNNEI. The CDR3 length is 14 residues. The chain's CDR3 is CASSGGGGGQPQHF. CDR3 coding DNA: TGTGCCAGCAGTGGTGGTGGGGGAGGGCAGCCCCAGCATTTT.

The V and J genes are TRBV7-2 and TRBJ1-6; the D is unclear. Trimming left V 1 base short and J 5 bases short, with 9 bases between. This CDR3 comprises 15 residues. Per germline, CDR1 SGHTA and CDR2 FQGNSA. In nucleotides, the CDR3 is TGTGCCAGCAGCTTAGTCTCCCTGGATAATTCACCCCTCCACTTT. This sequence encodes CASSLVSLDNSPLHF.

The chain has TRBV27 and TRBJ2-7, with D unclear. The V and J ends lost 7 bases and 0 bases respectively, with 10 bases between them. Germline assignment: CDR1 MNHEY and CDR2 SMNVEV (reference sequence). The CDR3 consists of 13 residues. This chain's CDR3 is CASNDGDSYEQYF. The CDR3 DNA follows: TGTGCCAGCAACGACGGAGACTCCTACGAGCAGTACTTC.

In this sample, this clonotype turned up a few times. The V gene is TRBV12-5, the J gene TRBJ2-2; D tentatively fits TRBD1 or TRBD2 (7 bases each). The CDR3 spans 14 residues. Trimming removed 4 bases at V and 7 bases at J, with 13 bases between. Germline V CDR1 and CDR2: LGHNT, FRNRAP. CDR3: CASGSQGRGGELFF. In DNA, the CDR3 is TGTGCTAGTGGTTCACAGGGGAGGGGCGGGGAGCTGTTTTTT.

The rearrangement links TRBV4-1 to TRBJ1-5; 7 bases fit TRBD1. The CDR3 is 16 amino acids. With V trimmed by 1 base and J by 4 bases, 7 bases remained unmatched. Germline assignment: CDR1 MGHRA and CDR2 YSYEKL. CDR3 amino acids: CASSQVSDRENQPQHF. The CDR3 nucleotides are TGCGCCAGCAGCCAAGTCAGTGACAGGGAAAATCAGCCCCAGCATTTT.

This clonotype was recorded many times. The genes are TRBV18 and TRBJ2-7; 9 bases are a match to TRBD1. The CDR3 is 16 residues long. V trimming: 1 base; J trimming: 0 bases; junction bases outside the gene matches: 4. Per germline, CDR1 KGHSH and CDR2 LQKENI. In DNA form, the CDR3 reads TGTGCCAGCTCACCACGGGGGGGACAGGGCTCCTACGAGCAGTACTTC. Protein sequence: CASSPRGGQGSYEQYF. The full variable domain, completed using reference TRBV18 and TRBJ2-7, is NAGVMQNPRHLVRRRGQEARLRCSPMKGHSHVYWYRQLPEEGLKFMVYLQKENIIDESGMPKERFSAEFPKEGPSILRIQQVVRGDSAAYFCASSPRGGQGSYEQYFGPGTRLTVT.

The chain couples TRBV2 to TRBJ1-2, with a tentative D call TRBD1 (5 bases). Trimming took off 6 bases at V and 4 bases at J, with 21 bases between the two ends. The CDR3 is 16 amino acids. The germline CDR1 and CDR2 sequences are SNHLY and FYNNEI. The CDR3 DNA follows: TGTGCCAGCAGCCAAGATCTGGGGGAACTAATCTATGGCTACACCTTC. Translating gives CASSQDLGELIYGYTF.

This sequence joins TRBV19 and TRBJ2-1; D possibly corresponds to TRBD1 (5 bases). This CDR3 is 14 amino acids long. Germline CDR1 reads LNHDA; CDR2 reads SQIVND (reference sequence). V lost 1 base to trimming and J lost 2 bases, with 6 bases between them. The CDR3, as DNA: TGTGCCAGTAGTATAGGACAGACCTACAATGAGCAGTTCTTC. Its translation is CASSIGQTYNEQFF.

This chain uses TRBV10-2 with TRBJ2-1; D not certain. Germline lookup yields CDR1 WSHSY and CDR2 SAAADI. The CDR3 spans 13 residues. V was cut by 7 bases and J by 4 bases, with 11 bases left in between. The CDR3 DNA sequence: TGCGCCAGCACCCAAGAGGTTTACAATGAGCAGTTCTTC. This translates into CASTQEVYNEQFF.

There are a few counts of this clonotype. The rearrangement uses TRBV6-6 and TRBJ1-5; possibly TRBD1 for D (5 bases). V lost 0 bases to trimming and J lost 0 bases, with 12 bases between them. The CDR3 is 17 amino acids. Germline V gives CDR1 MNHNY, CDR2 SVGAGI (reference sequence). The CDR3, as DNA: TGTGCCAGCAGTTACTCGTCGGGACCCAATAGCAATCAGCCCCAGCATTTT. Its translation is CASSYSSGPNSNQPQHF.

In this sample, this clonotype turned up many times. The chain recombines TRBV30 with TRBJ1-1, with unresolved D. The CDR3 consists of 13 residues. Deletions cut 4 bases from V and 1 base from J, with 10 bases between. Germline V CDR1 and CDR2: GTSNPN, SVGIG (reference sequence). The CDR3 reads CAWNVAGNTEAFF. The CDR3 DNA reads TGTGCCTGGAACGTAGCCGGGAACACTGAAGCTTTCTTT.

The chain employs TRBV30 and TRBJ1-1; a weak D match, TRBD1 (5 bases). Looked up from germline, CDR1 is GTSNPN and CDR2 is SVGIG (reference sequence). This CDR3 is built from 13 residues. Trimming took off 3 bases at V and 2 bases at J, with 10 bases between the two ends. The CDR3: CAWSPGANTEAFF. The CDR3 DNA sequence: TGTGCCTGGAGCCCCGGGGCCAACACTGAAGCTTTCTTT.

J is TRBJ2-3 and V is TRBV10-3, with TRBD2 matching 9 bases. The CDR3 spans 14 residues. V trimming: 7 bases; J trimming: 0 bases; junction bases outside the gene matches: 2. Germline-derived CDR1 and CDR2 are ENHRY and SYGVKD. The CDR3 DNA is TGTGCCATCACTGCGGGGGGGAGCACAGATACGCAGTATTTT. This translates into CAITAGGSTDTQYF.

This clonotype occurred a few times. This sequence joins TRBV19 and TRBJ2-1; no clear D. Trimming stripped 4 bases from V and 3 bases from J, with 13 bases between. CDR1 is LNHDA, CDR2 SQIVND, per germline (reference sequence). The CDR3 totals 15 residues. This CDR3 reads CASSSGSASYNEQFF. Written as DNA, the CDR3 is TGTGCCAGTAGTAGTGGGTCGGCTAGCTACAATGAGCAGTTCTTC.

This clonotype was recorded many times. This chain joins TRBV3-1 and TRBJ2-1; D is unclear. Trimming removed 0 bases from V and 9 bases from J, with 15 bases in between. CDR3 length: 15 residues. In germline, CDR1 is LGHDT, CDR2 YNNKEL (reference sequence). CDR3 in DNA: TGTGCCAGCAGCCAAGAAGTGACACCCCCCGGTGAGCAGTTCTTC. Translated, it gives CASSQEVTPPGEQFF.

The V and J genes are TRBV2 and TRBJ1-3; D remains ambiguous. The CDR3 has 16 residues. CDR1 is SNHLY, CDR2 FYNNEI, per germline. V was trimmed by 3 bases and J by 0 bases, leaving 12 bases between them. CDR3 in DNA: TGTGCCAGCAGTGAGTGGCACGCTGGCTCTGGAAACACCATATATTTT. Residues: CASSEWHAGSGNTIYF.

The chain joins TRBV5-4 to TRBJ1-1; maybe TRBD1 (5 bases). The CDR3 is made up of 15 amino acids. V lost 2 bases and J 3 bases, leaving 14 bases between the germline ends. The germline V gene has CDR1 SGHNT and CDR2 YYREEE (reference sequence). This CDR3 reads CASSLRGTRDTEAFF. In nucleotides, the CDR3 is TGTGCCAGCAGCTTAAGAGGGACGAGGGACACTGAAGCTTTCTTT.

This clonotype was detected ten times or more. The chain carries TRBV20-1 and TRBJ2-7, with 9 bases identical to TRBD2. V dropped 4 bases and J dropped 4; count of bases not matched to a gene: 2. The germline CDR1 and CDR2 sequences are DFQATT and SNEGSKA (reference sequence). The CDR3 is made up of 12 amino acids. The CDR3 DNA reads as TGCAGTGCTAAGCGGGGGGAATACGAGCAGTACTTC. Translation gives CSAKRGEYEQYF.

There are a few counts of this clonotype. The CDR3 loop is CASAPGEVSFSGNTIYF. The CDR3 DNA is TGTGCCAGCGCACCGGGGGAAGTAAGCTTCTCTGGAAACACCATATATTTT. V is TRBV2 and J is TRBJ1-3, with D tentatively TRBD1 (5 bases). Germline CDR1 SNHLY, CDR2 FYNNEI. Trimming shortened V by 8 bases and J by 0 bases, and 20 bases separated the two germline ends. CDR3 size: 17 residues. Combining the CDR3 with reference TRBV2 and TRBJ1-3 gives the whole variable domain EPEVTQTPSHQVTQMGQEVILRCVPISNHLYFYWYRQILGQKVEFLVSFYNNEISEKSEIFDDQFSVERPDGSNFTLKIRSTKLEDSAMYFCASAPGEVSFSGNTIYFGEGSWLTVV.

The V gene is TRBV4-2, the J gene TRBJ1-2; D unclear. The CDR3 length is 17 residues. CDR1 is LGHNA, CDR2 YNFKEQ, per germline. V was trimmed by 4 bases and J by 4 bases, leaving 22 bases between them. In DNA, the CDR3 is TGTGCCAGCAGCCCACCCGCCCCGGGCTCCATACTCTATGGCTACACCTTC. This gives the protein CASSPPAPGSILYGYTF.